These 7 T cell receptor beta chains originate from one sample sequenced in a study of blood T cell repertoires in COVID-19. Sequencing was performed with immunoSEQ multiplex PCR; in TCRdb, only in-frame clones are kept and a portion is missing. The sample shows approximately 120,000 clones, roughly 79% of them seen only once. Sequenced sample: peripheral blood. These receptors were obtained from a human donor in a cohort sampled during active COVID-19.

This clone occurred a few times. J is TRBJ2-7 and V is TRBV30; D perhaps matches TRBD1 (5 bases). V lost 3 bases and J lost 3, with 12 bases in between. This CDR3 is 13 amino acids long. The germline CDR1 and CDR2 sequences are GTSNPN and SVGIG (reference sequence). CDR3: CAWSFGQIYEQYF. The DNA for the CDR3 is TGTGCCTGGAGCTTCGGACAAATCTACGAGCAGTACTTC.

This chain uses TRBV7-3 with TRBJ2-1, with TRBD2 identical over 7 bases. CDR1 is SGHTA, CDR2 FQGTGA, per germline. The CDR3 is 16 residues long. J was trimmed by 11 bases and V by 1 base; bases with no gene match: 14. Written as DNA, the CDR3 is TGTGCCAGCAGCTTAAGAGGCGTTTCAACCGGGACTAAGCAGTTCTTC. Its protein product is CASSLRGVSTGTKQFF. Drawing the rest from reference TRBV7-3 and TRBJ2-1, the complete variable domain is GAGVSQTPSNKVTEKGKYVELRCDPISGHTALYWYRQSLGQGPEFLIYFQGTGAADDSGLPNDRFFAVRPEGSVSTLKIQRTERGDSAVYLCASSLRGVSTGTKQFFGPGTRLTVL.

The chain links TRBV30 to TRBJ1-3; no clear D. The germline CDR1 and CDR2 sequences are GTSNPN and SVGIG (reference sequence). V gave up 2 bases and J gave up 1 base, with 9 bases separating them. The CDR3 extends over 14 amino acids. In DNA, the CDR3 is TGTGCCTGGAGTAGAGGGAGTTCTGGAAACACCATATATTTT. This encodes CAWSRGSSGNTIYF. Based on the CDR3 plus reference TRBV30 and TRBJ1-3, the full variable domain is SQTIHQWPATLVQPVGSPLSLECTVEGTSNPNLYWYRQAAGRGLQLLFYSVGIGQISSEVPQNLSASRPQDRQFILSSKKLLLSDSGFYLCAWSRGSSGNTIYFGEGSWLTVV.

This clone was counted a few times. CDR3 amino acids: CASSINSGRSSNQPQHF. DNA for the CDR3: TGTGCCAGCAGCATAAACAGCGGGCGGAGTAGCAATCAGCCCCAGCATTTT. The rearrangement joins TRBV21-1 to TRBJ1-5. TRBV21-1 is deemed a pseudogene. The length of the CDR3 is 17 residues.

The chain has TRBV2 and TRBJ2-7; TRBD1 is a possible D gene (6 bases). This CDR3 has 13 residues. Between the trimmed V and J ends, which lost 4 bases and 6 bases, there was a span of 13 bases. Germline V gives CDR1 SNHLY, CDR2 FYNNEI. This chain's CDR3 is CASSGIKGGEQYF. DNA for the CDR3: TGTGCCAGCAGTGGGATAAAAGGGGGCGAGCAGTACTTC. Combining the CDR3 with reference TRBV2 and TRBJ2-7 gives the whole variable domain EPEVTQTPSHQVTQMGQEVILRCVPISNHLYFYWYRQILGQKVEFLVSFYNNEISEKSEIFDDQFSVERPDGSNFTLKIRSTKLEDSAMYFCASSGIKGGEQYFGPGTRLTVT.

This clone was detected once. The chain combines TRBV28 with TRBJ2-7, with D possibly being TRBD2 (6 bases). In germline, CDR1 is MDHEN, CDR2 SYDVKM. This CDR3 has 14 residues. Trimming removed 2 bases at V and 3 bases at J, with 11 bases between. The CDR3: CASSLSGSFYEQYF. The DNA for the CDR3 is TGTGCCAGCAGTTTAAGCGGGTCCTTCTACGAGCAGTACTTC.

The chain is built from TRBV5-1 and TRBJ2-7, with D unresolved. Germline V gene sequence: CDR1 SGHRS, CDR2 YFSETQ. The CDR3 contains 14 residues. V was shortened by 0 bases and J by 0 bases, with 7 bases between the two germline ends. The CDR3 DNA follows: TGCGCCAGCAGCTTGGAACTAAACTCCTACGAGCAGTACTTC. Protein sequence: CASSLELNSYEQYF.